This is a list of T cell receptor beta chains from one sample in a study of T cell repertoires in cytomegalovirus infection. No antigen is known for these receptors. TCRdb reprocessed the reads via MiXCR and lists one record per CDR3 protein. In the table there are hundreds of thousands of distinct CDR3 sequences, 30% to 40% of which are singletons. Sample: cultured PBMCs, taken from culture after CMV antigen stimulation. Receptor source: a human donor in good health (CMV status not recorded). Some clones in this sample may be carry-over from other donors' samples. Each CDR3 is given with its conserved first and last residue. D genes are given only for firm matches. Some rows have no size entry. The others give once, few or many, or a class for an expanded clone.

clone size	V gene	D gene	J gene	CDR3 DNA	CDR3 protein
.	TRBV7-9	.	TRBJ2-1	TGTGCCAGCAGCCCCGGGGCCAACTCCTACAATGAGCAGTTCTTC	CASSPGANSYNEQFF
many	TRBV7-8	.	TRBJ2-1	TGTGCCAGCAGCTTAGCTCGACCGGTAGCGAGGTCCTACAATGAGCAGTTCTTC	CASSLARPVARSYNEQFF
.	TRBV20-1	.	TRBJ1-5	TGCAGTGCTAGAGTCCAGGGGAGGGGTGGGAATCAGCCCCAGCATTTT	CSARVQGRGGNQPQHF
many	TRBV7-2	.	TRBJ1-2	TGTGCCAGCAGCTTAGCCCCCGGAGTAGGCCCGACACTCTATGGCTACACCTTC	CASSLAPGVGPTLYGYTF
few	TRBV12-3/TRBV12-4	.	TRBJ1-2	TGTGCCAGCAGTTTAGTGCCGCAGGGGTACTATGGCTACACCTTC	CASSLVPQGYYGYTF
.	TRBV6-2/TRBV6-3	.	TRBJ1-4	TGTGCCAGCAGTAACAGGGTCGTCCGTGAAAAACTGTTTTTT	CASSNRVVREKLFF
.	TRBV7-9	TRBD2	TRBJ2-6	TGTGCCAGCAGCTTAGTTAACCTGAAAGGCGGGAGAGGGCTAATCTCTGGGGCCAACGTCCTGACTTTC	CASSLVNLKGGRGLISGANVLTF
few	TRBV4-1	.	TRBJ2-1	TGCGCCAGCAGCCAACCCTTCGTTACAGGAGTGCAGTTCTTC	CASSQPFVTGVQFF
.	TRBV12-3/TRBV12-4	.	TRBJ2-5	TGTGCCAGCGCTACGGCACAAGAGACCCAGTACTTC	CASATAQETQYF
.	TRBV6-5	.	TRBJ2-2	TGTGCCAGCAGTTACTCGATTGGGTCGGGGGTTAACGGGGAGCTGTTTTTT	CASSYSIGSGVNGELFF
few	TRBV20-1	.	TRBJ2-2	TGCAGTGCTATTCGGGAGACCGGGGAGCTGTTTTTT	CSAIRETGELFF
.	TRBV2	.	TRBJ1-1	TGTGCCAGCAGTGGGGGTCTGGCCATGAACACTGAAGCTTTCTTT	CASSGGLAMNTEAFF
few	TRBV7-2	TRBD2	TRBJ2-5	TGTGCCAGCAGCTTAAAGGGGACTAGCGGGTTCGAGACCCAGTACTTC	CASSLKGTSGFETQYF
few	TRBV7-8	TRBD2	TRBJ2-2	TGTGCCAGCAGCATAACCGGGACTACGAACACCGGGGAGCTGTTTTTT	CASSITGTTNTGELFF
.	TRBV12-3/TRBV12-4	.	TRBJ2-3	TGTGCCAGCAGGACCGGGACCTCATTAAACGGTGCGCAGTATTTT	CASRTGTSLNGAQYF
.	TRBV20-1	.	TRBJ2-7	TGCAGTGGTTTAGCGGCTAGCTCCTACGAGCAGTACTTC	CSGLAASSYEQYF
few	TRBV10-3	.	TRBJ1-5	TGTGCCACCGGGGACATGTATAGCAATCAGCCCCAGCATTTT	CATGDMYSNQPQHF
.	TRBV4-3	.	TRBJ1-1	TGCGCCAGCAGCCAAGAGGCTGGAACTGAAGCTTTCTTT	CASSQEAGTEAFF
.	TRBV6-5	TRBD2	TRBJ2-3	TGTGCCACCTCGGTTAGCGGGAGTGCAGATACGCAGTATTTT	CATSVSGSADTQYF
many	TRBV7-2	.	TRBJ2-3	TGTGCCAGCCAACCCTCCGGCGGGACCTTGGATACGCAGTATTTT	CASQPSGGTLDTQYF
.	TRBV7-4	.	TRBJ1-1	TGTGCCAGCAGTATGGCGCAGGGGAGATTTGGCACTGAAGCTTTCTTT	CASSMAQGRFGTEAFF
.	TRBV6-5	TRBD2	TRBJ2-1	TGTGCCAGCCTCCCGGGCAGCGGGAGACGGGGTGAGCAGTTCTTC	CASLPGSGRRGEQFF
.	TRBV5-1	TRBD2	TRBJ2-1	TGCGCCAGCAGCCCTTTGGCACTAGCGGGAGAGGGTGAGCAGTTCTTC	CASSPLALAGEGEQFF
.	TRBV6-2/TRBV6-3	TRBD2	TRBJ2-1	TGTGCCAGCAGTCCCAGGGAAGTCAGGACTAGAGGTAATGAGCAGTTCTTC	CASSPREVRTRGNEQFF
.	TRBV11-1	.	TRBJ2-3	TGTGCCAGCAGCATACGGGGAGTGGGCACAGATACGCAGTATTTT	CASSIRGVGTDTQYF
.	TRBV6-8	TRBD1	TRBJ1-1	TGTGCCAGCAGTTACATGGGACAGGGGACGAACACTGAAGCTTTCTTT	CASSYMGQGTNTEAFF
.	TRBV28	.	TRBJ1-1	TGTGCCAGCAGTTTCCGTAGGTGGAACACTGAAGCTTTCTTT	CASSFRRWNTEAFF
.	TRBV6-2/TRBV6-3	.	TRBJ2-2	TGTGCCAGCAGTGAAAGACAGAACACCGGGGAGCTGTTTTTT	CASSERQNTGELFF
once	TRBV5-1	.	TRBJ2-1	TGCGCCAGCAGCTTGGGGGGGGGGCCCAATGAGCAGTTCTTC	CASSLGGGPNEQFF
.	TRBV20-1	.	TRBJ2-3	TGCAGTGCTAGAGCCATTCTAGGGGAGGTCACAGATACGCAGTATTTT	CSARAILGEVTDTQYF
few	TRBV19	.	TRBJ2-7	TGTGCCAGTAGTCCCCCCTACTCCTACGAGCAGTACTTC	CASSPPYSYEQYF
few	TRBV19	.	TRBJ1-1	TGTGCCTCCCACGCCAGGATCAACACTGAAGCTTTCTTT	CASHARINTEAFF
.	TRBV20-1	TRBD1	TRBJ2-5	TGCAGTGCCCCTCAGGGGGCGAGTAGTGAGACCCAGTACTTC	CSAPQGASSETQYF
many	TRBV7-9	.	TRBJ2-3	TGTGCCAGCAGTCGCCTTGCCGATACGCAGTATTTT	CASSRLADTQYF
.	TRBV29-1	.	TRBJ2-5	TGCAGCGTTCCAAGGGACCGCCAAGAGACCCAGTACTTC	CSVPRDRQETQYF
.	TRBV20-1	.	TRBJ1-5	TGCAGTGCTAGACCCGGCAATCAGCCCCAGCATTTT	CSARPGNQPQHF
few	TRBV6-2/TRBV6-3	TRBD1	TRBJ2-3	TGTGCCAGCAGTTACCCTCGGACAGGGGGCGCATATACGCAGTATTTT	CASSYPRTGGAYTQYF
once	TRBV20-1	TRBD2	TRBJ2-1	TGCAGTGCACCCTGGGGCGGGAGAAATGAGCAGTTCTTC	CSAPWGGRNEQFF
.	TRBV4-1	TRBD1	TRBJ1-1	TGCGCCAGCAGCCAAATTGGCAGGGGGAGGCCTGAAGCTTTCTTT	CASSQIGRGRPEAFF
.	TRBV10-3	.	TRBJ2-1	TGTGCCATCAGTGAGTACAATGAGCAGTTCTTC	CAISEYNEQFF
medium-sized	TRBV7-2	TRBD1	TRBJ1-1	TGTGCCAGCAGCTTCGGACAGGGGGGGACTGAAGCTTTCTTT	CASSFGQGGTEAFF
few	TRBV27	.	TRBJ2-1	TGTGCCAGCAGTTTAACCTTTCGGGACCTCTACAATGAGCAGTTCTTC	CASSLTFRDLYNEQFF
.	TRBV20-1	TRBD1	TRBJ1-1	TGCAGTGCCTTCCAGGACAGGGCGAACACTGAAGCTTTCTTT	CSAFQDRANTEAFF
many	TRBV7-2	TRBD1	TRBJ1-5	TGTGCCAGCAGCCGCACCGGGACAGGGCCTTTCAGTCAGCCCCAGCATTTT	CASSRTGTGPFSQPQHF
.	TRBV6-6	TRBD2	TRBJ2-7	TGTGCCAGCAAGTCCGGGACTAGCGGGAGAGGGTCCTACGAGCAGTACTTC	CASKSGTSGRGSYEQYF
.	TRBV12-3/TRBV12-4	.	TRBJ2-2	TGTGCCAGCAGTTTTCTGCGATGGGGGGACACCGGGGAGCTGTTTTTT	CASSFLRWGDTGELFF
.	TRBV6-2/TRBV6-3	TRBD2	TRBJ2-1	TGTGCCAGCAGTCGGACTAGCGGGATCAGCTCCTACAATGAGCAGTTCTTC	CASSRTSGISSYNEQFF
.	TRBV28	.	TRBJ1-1	TGTGCCAGCAGCTCCTATACACCGAACACTGAAGCTTTCTTT	CASSSYTPNTEAFF
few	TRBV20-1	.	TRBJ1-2	TGCAGTGTGCCAGTCTATGGCTACACCTTC	CSVPVYGYTF
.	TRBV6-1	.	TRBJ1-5	TGTGCCAGCAGTGAAGCACAGCTAGGTCATCAGCCCCAGCATTTT	CASSEAQLGHQPQHF
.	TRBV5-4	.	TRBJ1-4	TGTGCCAGCAGTGAACGGAATAATGAAAAACTGTTTTTT	CASSERNNEKLFF
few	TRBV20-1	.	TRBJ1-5	TGCAGTGCTAGAAGTAATAGCAATCAGCCCCAGCATTTT	CSARSNSNQPQHF
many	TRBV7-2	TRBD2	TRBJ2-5	TGTGCCAGCAGCTTAGAAGCGGGAGTCCGATCAAGGCGGGAGACCCAGTACTTC	CASSLEAGVRSRRETQYF
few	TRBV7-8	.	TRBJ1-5	TGTGCCAGCAGCTTAGCAAAGAGGGGGAACCTTCAGCCCCAGCATTTT	CASSLAKRGNLQPQHF
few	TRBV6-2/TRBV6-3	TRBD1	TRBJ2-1	TGTGCCAGCAGTTACCGATCCGGGACAGGGGGCCTCAATGAGCAGTTCTTC	CASSYRSGTGGLNEQFF
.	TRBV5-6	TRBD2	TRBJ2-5	TGTGCCAGCAGCTTGGGGCTAGCGGCACAAGAGACCCAGTACTTC	CASSLGLAAQETQYF
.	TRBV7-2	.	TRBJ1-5	TGTGCCAGCAGCCTAATGTTCAGGGGCAATCAGCCCCAGCATTTT	CASSLMFRGNQPQHF
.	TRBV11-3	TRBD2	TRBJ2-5	TGTGCCAGCAGCGTAGGGGCGGGAGGGCCGACAGATCAAGAGACCCAGTACTTC	CASSVGAGGPTDQETQYF